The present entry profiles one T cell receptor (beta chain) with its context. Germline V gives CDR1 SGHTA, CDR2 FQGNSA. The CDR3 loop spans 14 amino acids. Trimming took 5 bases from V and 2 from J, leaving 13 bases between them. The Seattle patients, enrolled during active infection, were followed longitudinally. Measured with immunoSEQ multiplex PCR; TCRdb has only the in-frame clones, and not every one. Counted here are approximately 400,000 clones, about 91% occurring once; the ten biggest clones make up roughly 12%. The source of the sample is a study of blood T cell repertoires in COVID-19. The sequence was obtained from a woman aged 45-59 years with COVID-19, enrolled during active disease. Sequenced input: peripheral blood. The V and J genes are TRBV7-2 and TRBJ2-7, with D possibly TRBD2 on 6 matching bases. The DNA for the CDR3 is TGTGCCAGCAGCGACACGGGACTCCCCTACGAGCAGTACTTC. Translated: CASSDTGLPYEQYF.